A selection of T cell receptor beta chains follows, all from one sample in a study of T cell repertoires in cytomegalovirus infection. Each CDR3 protein is one row after TCRdb ran MiXCR on the reads. The repertoire includes under 850,000 distinct CDR3 sequences, 35% to 45% of them detected once, and roughly 2.9% sits in the top ten. Source material: PBMCs. These receptor sequences come from a human donor in good health (CMV status not recorded). Some clones in this sample may be carry-over from other donors' samples. CDR3s leave out the opening cysteine and the closing phenylalanine or tryptophan. Expanded clones get a size class; other rows say once, few or many, or leave the size out.

>few|TRBV28|TRBJ1-2
ASSFYRGSTHSNYGYT
>many|TRBV7-2|TRBJ2-2
ASSPRGGGSTGELF
>-|TRBV3-1|TRBJ2-3
ASRRTGTDRTQY
>many|TRBV7-6|TRBJ1-1
ASRPGTGGMAF
>few|TRBV7-2|TRBJ2-5
ASSRDRDQETQY
>-|TRBV19|TRBJ1-5
ASGLYGSGYSNQPQH
>few|TRBV6-8|TRBJ1-1
ASSYRGSNTEAF
>-|TRBV7-8|TRBJ1-1
ASSPQGSLNTEAF
>-|TRBV7-2|TRBJ2-7
ASSRTTSYEQY
>-|TRBV28|TRBJ2-1
ASGTSRDSHVDEQF
>-|TRBV5-1|TRBJ2-7
ASSLTRGVNEQY
>once|TRBV5-1|TRBJ1-1
ASSTTHGYIKNTEAF
>once|TRBV5-4|TRBJ1-2
ASSAGILENGYT
>-|TRBV4-2|TRBJ2-1
ASSQDRGGNEQF
>once|TRBV20-1|TRBJ1-1
SARDPNGQGNADTEAF
>many|TRBV28|TRBJ2-7
ASAGTTYEQY
>-|TRBV19|TRBJ2-2
AIGTGADTGELF
>-|TRBV6-8|TRBJ2-3
ASSYSPGQGGDTQY
>many|TRBV6-1|TRBJ1-4
ASSGKQANNEKLF
>-|TRBV18|TRBJ2-1
ASSPFSGRNNEQF
>-|TRBV29-1|TRBJ2-2
SALAGTSGSTGELF
>few|TRBV19|TRBJ2-1
ASSFDRNNEQF
>-|TRBV6-5|TRBJ1-6
ASSRPGQGAC
>few|TRBV19|TRBJ2-7
ASSINPSTATAYEQY
>-|TRBV28|TRBJ1-4
ASSQTGEDEKMF
>-|TRBV28|TRBJ2-1
ASSPGGTSVYNEQF
>few|TRBV7-2|TRBJ2-3
ASSVRTSVSTDTQY
>many|TRBV12-3/TRBV12-4|TRBJ2-2
ASSSGTGELF
>-|TRBV2|TRBJ1-4
ASRGDRGNEKLF
>-|TRBV29-1|TRBJ1-1
SVRGGYGRRIEAF
>few|TRBV28|TRBJ2-5
ASSFSRGPVIETQY
>many|TRBV7-2|TRBJ2-7
ASSPSSGITYEQY
>few|TRBV27|TRBJ1-2
ASSDGPYDGYT
>-|TRBV7-6|TRBJ2-1
ASSPRGGGESYNEQF
>-|TRBV12-3/TRBV12-4|TRBJ2-3
ASSFGTSVGDTQY
>few|TRBV6-5|TRBJ2-2
ASSYASSGELF
>few|TRBV27|TRBJ2-2
ASSLLRDGTGELF
>few|TRBV7-8|TRBJ2-4
ASSLASSGGAKNIQY
>-|TRBV27|TRBJ2-7
ASGSDRTYEQY
>-|TRBV6-1|TRBJ1-4
ASSELWTNEKLF
>many|TRBV7-2|TRBJ1-1
ASSLWTATEAF
>-|TRBV4-1|TRBJ2-7
ASSQVPGFSYEQY
>-|TRBV5-4|TRBJ1-6
ASSLTSYNSPLH
>many|TRBV12-3/TRBV12-4|TRBJ1-5
ASSPRTGNQPQH
>-|TRBV20-1|TRBJ2-2
SARPETGANTGELF
>-|TRBV5-1|TRBJ1-1
ASSFLSFGTGSDEAF
>-|TRBV24-1|TRBJ2-1
ATELYNEQF
>-|TRBV5-1|TRBJ1-2
ASSSGGSNYGYT